This TCR beta chain stems from a study of CD8 T cells in Susac syndrome. The CDR3 spans 13 residues. CDR1 and CDR2 from the germline V gene are LGHNA and YSLEER. Trimming removed 0 bases at V and 5 bases at J, with 5 bases between. Reverse transcription of about 0.45 to 1 ug RNA was performed with random hexamers. MiXCR, run by TCRdb on the immunoSEQ multiplex PCR reads, gives a single entry per CDR3 protein. The sample carries 25,000 to 35,000 distinct CDR3 sequences, less than 95% recorded once. The authors carried out high-throughput sequencing of TCR beta. They applied it to CD8+ and CD4+ T cells obtained from blood.

Sequences were obtained from CD8+ T cells from PBMCs. This TCR derives from a human donor in good health. This chain joins TRBV4-3 and TRBJ1-5; a possible D gene is TRBD1 (5 bases). The CDR3 here is CASSQEQDQPQHF. As DNA, the CDR3 is TGCGCCAGCAGCCAAGAACAGGATCAGCCCCAGCATTTT.